Below are 12 T cell receptor beta chains sequenced from a single sample in a study of blood T cell repertoires in COVID-19. TCRdb keeps only in-frame clones here, not all; method: immunoSEQ multiplex PCR. The repertoire includes roughly 48,000 clones, 93% of them detected once, and more than 0.8% sits in the top ten. Sequenced input: peripheral blood. The receptors derive from a man aged 60 to 75 with COVID-19, enrolled during active disease.

This chain connects TRBV7-2 to TRBJ2-1, with TRBD1 matching 9 bases. Trimming removed 1 base from V and 6 bases from J; junction bases left unmatched: 1. The CDR3 has 14 amino acids. Per the germline V gene, CDR1 is SGHTA and CDR2 is FQGNSA. The chain's CDR3 is CASSLGQGVNEQFF. CDR3 nucleotides: TGTGCCAGCAGCTTAGGACAGGGGGTCAATGAGCAGTTCTTC.

The chain carries TRBV2 and TRBJ1-6; weak D call: TRBD1 (6 bases). This CDR3 is 14 amino acids long. V lost 8 bases, J lost 9 bases, and 17 bases lay in between. Germline V lookup: CDR1 SNHLY, CDR2 FYNNEI. The CDR3 spells CASEGTGFISPLHF. Here the CDR3 DNA reads TGTGCCAGCGAGGGTACAGGGTTTATTTCACCCCTCCACTTT.

The V gene is TRBV7-9, the J gene TRBJ2-1; D unclear. The CDR3 length is 14 residues. Germline V gene data show CDR1 as SEHNR and CDR2 as FQNEAQ (reference sequence). Trimming removed 2 bases from V and 1 base from J, with 6 bases in between. The CDR3 DNA reads TGTGCCAGCAGCTTATCATTTTCCTACAATGAGCAGTTCTTC. As protein: CASSLSFSYNEQFF.

V is TRBV30 and J is TRBJ1-5, with 11 bases fitting TRBD1. V dropped 3 bases and J dropped 7; count of bases not matched to a gene: 8. Germline V gene lookup returns CDR1 GTSNPN and CDR2 SVGIG (reference sequence). There are 15 residues in the CDR3. Here the CDR3 reads CAWRAGTGGGQPQHF. CDR3 DNA: TGTGCCTGGAGGGCCGGGACAGGGGGAGGCCAGCCCCAGCATTTT.

The gene calls are TRBV7-6 and TRBJ1-5, with D perhaps TRBD1 (6 bases). The germline V and J ends were trimmed by 2 bases and 4 bases, with 15 bases remaining between them. This CDR3 comprises 16 residues. Germline CDR1 SGHVS, CDR2 FNYEAQ. The CDR3 nucleotides are TGTGCCAGCAGCTTATCCATCAGGGGCGAGAATCAGCCCCAGCATTTT. This translates into CASSLSIRGENQPQHF.

V and J are TRBV27 and TRBJ2-7; 12 bases agree with TRBD1. The germline gives CDR1 MNHEY, CDR2 SMNVEV (reference sequence). The CDR3 runs 14 residues. V lost 2 bases, J lost 7 bases, and 3 bases stayed unmatched. CDR3 DNA: TGTGCCAGCAGTTTAGGGACAGGGGGCCATGAGCAGTACTTC. Translated: CASSLGTGGHEQYF.

The chain joins TRBV9 to TRBJ1-2; maybe TRBD1 (5 bases). Germline V CDR1 and CDR2: SGDLS, YYNGEE. V dropped 0 bases and J dropped 4 bases, with 19 bases sitting between them. The CDR3 covers 17 residues. CDR3 DNA sequence: TGTGCCAGCAGCGTAGGGTTTCCGGGGGGTAGTGCCTATGGCTACACCTTC. It is translated as CASSVGFPGGSAYGYTF.

The gene calls are TRBV28 and TRBJ2-1; TRBD2 aligns across 11 bases. Germline V gene lookup returns CDR1 MDHEN and CDR2 SYDVKM. This CDR3 is 16 amino acids long. J gave up 5 bases and V 3 bases, and 6 bases lay outside the gene matches. The CDR3: CASSLTTSGTHNEQFF. CDR3 nucleotides: TGTGCCAGCAGTTTGACGACTAGCGGGACCCACAATGAGCAGTTCTTC.

This chain links TRBV7-9 with TRBJ2-3; D ambiguous. This CDR3 contains 15 residues. Germline V CDR1 and CDR2: SEHNR, FQNEAQ (reference sequence). Between the trimmed V and J ends, which lost 2 bases and 0 bases, there was a span of 9 bases. This CDR3 reads CASSLRDSSTDTQYF. CDR3 DNA sequence: TGTGCCAGCAGCTTAAGAGATTCTAGCACAGATACGCAGTATTTT.

The CDR3 spells CASSSAGTGFRKLFF. For the CDR3, the DNA is TGTGCCAGCAGTTCAGCCGGGACAGGGTTCAGAAAACTGTTTTTT. The chain couples TRBV28 to TRBJ1-4; 9 positions match TRBD1. Germline CDR1 reads MDHEN; CDR2 reads SYDVKM. V shed 4 bases, J shed 10 bases, and the junction held 10 bases outside the gene matches. The CDR3 consists of 15 residues.

This chain joins TRBV5-4 and TRBJ2-2; TRBD1 aligns across 8 bases. CDR3 length: 16 residues. CDR1 and CDR2 (germline): SGHNT, YYREEE (reference sequence). V was clipped by 4 bases and J by 3 bases; unmatched bases: 8. As DNA, the CDR3 is TGTGCCAGCAGCCTTGGACAGGGTGGGGACACCGGGGAGCTGTTTTTT. Translating gives CASSLGQGGDTGELFF.

J is TRBJ2-2 and V is TRBV18, with D possibly being TRBD1 (6 bases). The CDR3 spans 16 residues. Trimming shortened V by 4 bases and J by 1 base, and 13 bases separated the two germline ends. Germline CDR1 KGHSH, CDR2 LQKENI. The CDR3 nucleotides read TGTGCCAGCTCACTGAACCGGGACAAGAACACCGGGGAGCTGTTTTTT. This codes for CASSLNRDKNTGELFF. The entire variable domain, with the rest obtained from reference TRBV18 and TRBJ2-2, is as follows: NAGVMQNPRHLVRRRGQEARLRCSPMKGHSHVYWYRQLPEEGLKFMVYLQKENIIDESGMPKERFSAEFPKEGPSILRIQQVVRGDSAAYFCASSLNRDKNTGELFFGEGSRLTVL.